This T cell receptor (beta chain) was recovered during a study of T cell repertoires in cytomegalovirus infection. Study details: From public TCR beta signatures came an indication of both CMV infection and matching HLA type. Broader study findings: The study found HLA-C-restricted CMV-specific TCR beta clonotypes dominating the ex vivo response.

This clonotype occurred many times. Antigen: not known. Via MiXCR, TCRdb re-called the reads, giving one row per CDR3 protein. The repertoire holds around 260,000 distinct CDR3 sequences, with approximately 9% as singletons. The CDR3 is made up of 14 amino acids. Losses at the gene ends were 5 bases for V and 1 base for J; bases not matched to a gene: 5. Germline CDR1 and CDR2: DFQATT and SNEGSKA (reference sequence). The rearrangement links TRBV20-1 to TRBJ1-3; TRBD1 aligns across 7 bases. Specimen: PBMCs. This TCR was recovered from a human donor in good health (CMV status not recorded). Some clones in this sample may be carry-over from other donors' samples. The CDR3 nucleotides read TGCAGTGCTGGGGACAGAGCGTCTGGAAACACCATATATTTT. It specifies CSAGDRASGNTIYF.